The next 2 T cell receptor beta chains were all read from a single sample in a study of siplizumab effects on memory and regulatory T cells. The data were produced by immunoSEQ multiplex PCR, yet TCRdb's version contains in-frame clones alone and is incomplete. This sample has some 100,000 clones; about 90% occur once, and the top ten carry about 2.6%. Sample: CD4+ T cells sorted from blood. The receptor set was obtained from a human donor in good health. Some clones in this sample may be carry-over from other donors' samples.

The genes are TRBV7-9 and TRBJ2-2, with D maybe TRBD2 (5 bases). Germline V lookup: CDR1 SEHNR, CDR2 FQNEAQ (reference sequence). V was cut by 7 bases and J by 6 bases, with 9 bases left in between. This CDR3 comprises 12 residues. CDR3 region: CASNRAAGELFF. The CDR3 nucleotides are TGTGCCAGCAACCGAGCGGCCGGGGAGCTGTTTTTT.

The chain is built from TRBV5-1 and TRBJ2-2, with D perhaps matching TRBD1 or TRBD2 (5 bases each). The V end was cut by 4 bases, the J end by 1 base, with 11 bases between. Germline loops: CDR1 SGHRS, CDR2 YFSETQ. CDR3 length equals 15 residues. CDR3 DNA sequence: TGCGCCAGCAGCCTGGGGGAAGGGAACACCGGGGAGCTGTTTTTT. It specifies CASSLGEGNTGELFF.